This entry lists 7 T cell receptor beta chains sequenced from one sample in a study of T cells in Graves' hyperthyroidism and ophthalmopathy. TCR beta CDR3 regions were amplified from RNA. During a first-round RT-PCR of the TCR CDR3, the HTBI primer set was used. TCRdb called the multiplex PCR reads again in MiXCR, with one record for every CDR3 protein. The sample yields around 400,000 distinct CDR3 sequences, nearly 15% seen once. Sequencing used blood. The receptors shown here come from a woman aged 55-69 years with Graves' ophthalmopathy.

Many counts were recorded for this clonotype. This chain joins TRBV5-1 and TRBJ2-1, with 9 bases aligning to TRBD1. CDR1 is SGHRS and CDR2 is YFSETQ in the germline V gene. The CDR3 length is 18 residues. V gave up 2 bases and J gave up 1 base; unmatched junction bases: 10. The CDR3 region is CASSFVPGQGRSYNEQFF. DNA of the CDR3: TGCGCCAGCAGCTTCGTCCCGGGACAGGGTAGATCCTACAATGAGCAGTTCTTC.

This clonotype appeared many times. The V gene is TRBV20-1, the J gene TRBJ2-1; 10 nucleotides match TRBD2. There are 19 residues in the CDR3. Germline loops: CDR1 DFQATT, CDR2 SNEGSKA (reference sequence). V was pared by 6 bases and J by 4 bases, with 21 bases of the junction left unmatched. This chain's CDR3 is CSALNRGASGRAGYNEQFF. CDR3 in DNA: TGCAGTGCCTTAAACAGGGGGGCCAGCGGGAGGGCCGGTTACAATGAGCAGTTCTTC.

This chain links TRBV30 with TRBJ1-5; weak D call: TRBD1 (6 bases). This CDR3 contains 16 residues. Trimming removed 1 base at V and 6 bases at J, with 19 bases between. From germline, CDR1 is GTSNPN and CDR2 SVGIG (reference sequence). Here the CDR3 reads CAWSAPEGLTGQPQHF. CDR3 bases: TGTGCCTGGAGTGCCCCCGAGGGCCTGACAGGTCAGCCCCAGCATTTT.

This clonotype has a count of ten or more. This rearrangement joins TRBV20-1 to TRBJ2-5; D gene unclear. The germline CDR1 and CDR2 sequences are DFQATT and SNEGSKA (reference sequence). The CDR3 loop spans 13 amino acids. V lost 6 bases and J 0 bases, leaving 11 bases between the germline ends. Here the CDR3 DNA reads TGCAGTGCCTTCGGGCAGTACCAAGAGACCCAGTACTTC. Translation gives CSAFGQYQETQYF.

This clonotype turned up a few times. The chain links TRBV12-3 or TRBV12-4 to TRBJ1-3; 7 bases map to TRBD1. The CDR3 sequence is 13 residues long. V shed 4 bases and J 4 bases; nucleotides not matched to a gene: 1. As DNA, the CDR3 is TGTGCCAGCAGTTGGGGACAGGGAAACACCATATATTTT. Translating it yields CASSWGQGNTIYF.

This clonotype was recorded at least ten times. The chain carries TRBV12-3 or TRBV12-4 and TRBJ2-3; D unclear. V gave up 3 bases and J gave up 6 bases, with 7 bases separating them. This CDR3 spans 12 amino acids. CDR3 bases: TGTGCCAGCAGTTTCGTCGGCGATACGCAGTATTTT. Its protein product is CASSFVGDTQYF.

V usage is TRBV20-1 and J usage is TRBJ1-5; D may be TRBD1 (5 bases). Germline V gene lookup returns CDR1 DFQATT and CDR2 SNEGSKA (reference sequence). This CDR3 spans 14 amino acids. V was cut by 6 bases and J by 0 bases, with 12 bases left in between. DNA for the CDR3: TGCAGTGCGCAGGGATCTTATAGCAATCAGCCCCAGCATTTT. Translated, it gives CSAQGSYSNQPQHF.